This T cell receptor (beta chain) stems from a study of T cells in localized non-small cell lung cancer. This clone has only a few counts. No antigen is known for it. The data were produced by immunoSEQ multiplex PCR, yet TCRdb's version contains in-frame clones alone and is incomplete. The sample yields 1,500 to 2,000 clones, 20% to 25% seen once. Study-wide results and caveats: When the top 100 tumor clones were examined, a median around 61 of them also appeared in the adjacent lung, which was paired and uninvolved. Longer overall survival was associated with a higher density of T cells in the blood. Among the tissues sampled, uninvolved adjacent lung had the highest T cell clonality, above tumor.

With 5 bases clipped from V and 2 bases from J, the junction kept 6 bases outside the gene matches. Germline CDR1 is SGDLS and CDR2 is YYNGEE. This CDR3 is built from 15 residues. The clonotype was recovered from a male donor at least 60 years old with stage II lung adenocarcinoma. The chain recombines TRBV9 with TRBJ2-3, with 9 bases matching TRBD2. The material was lung tumor tissue, obtained before any cancer treatment. The CDR3 loop is CASSPSGVSTDTQYF. CDR3 in DNA: TGTGCCAGCAGTCCTAGCGGGGTGTCCACAGATACGCAGTATTTT.